This T cell receptor (beta chain) stems from a study of human T cells and chemical hapten exposure. Study processing details: A per-sample median of roughly 96,000 TCRs was observed, with counts ranging from roughly 23,224 to 750,000. A single record per CDR3 protein comes from TCRdb applying MiXCR to the RACE reads. TCRdb, not the original authors, processed these V and J calls. The top ten clones hold roughly 2.4% of a sample with 75,000 to 100,000 distinct CDR3 sequences, more than 9% of them seen once. This CDR3 has 18 amino acids. V lost 2 bases to trimming and J lost 0 bases; unmatched junction nucleotides: 8. CDR1 and CDR2 from the germline V gene are LNHDA and SQIVND (reference sequence). The time point here: patch test 1, 2 weeks after DPC sensitization. The treatment: therapeutic diphenylcyclopropenone sensitization with weekly scalp DPC. Unfractionated whole blood was the source from which total RNA was extracted.

This clonotype has a handful of counts. The rearrangement uses TRBV19 and TRBJ2-3; 10 nucleotides agree with TRBD2. Here the sequenced sample was whole blood, taken in connection with sensitization to the hapten diphenylcyclopropenone (DPC). This clonotype originated in a man aged 40-50 years with alopecia areata. Some clones in this sample may be carry-over from other donors' samples. CDR3 residues: CASSIMPSGSGSTDTQYF. CDR3 DNA: TGTGCCAGTAGTATAATGCCTAGCGGGAGTGGCAGCACAGATACGCAGTATTTT. The complete variable domain, with remaining parts taken from reference TRBV19 and TRBJ2-3, reads DGGITQSPKYLFRKEGQNVTLSCEQNLNHDAMYWYRQDPGQGLRLIYYSQIVNDFQKGDIAEGYSVSREKKESFPLTVTSAQKNPTAFYLCASSIMPSGSGSTDTQYFGPGTRLTVL.